One sample yielded the 22 T cell receptor beta chains listed below, sequenced in a study of control samples from healthy donors and cancer patients. Profiled with immunoSEQ multiplex PCR; TCRdb holds only in-frame clones, not every one. The sample consists of some 200,000 clones, over 90% of them appearing once. Source material: blood. The source is a man between 45 and 60 years old in good health.

This clone was detected once. This chain's CDR3 is CASSVNPGNYEQFF. DNA of the CDR3: TGTGCCAGCAGCGTGAATCCGGGAAATTATGAGCAGTTCTTC. The genes are TRBV9 and TRBJ2-1; TRBD2 is a possible D gene (5 bases). The V and J ends lost 2 bases and 8 bases respectively, with 14 bases between them. Germline V gives CDR1 SGDLS, CDR2 YYNGEE. The CDR3 runs to 14 residues.

This sequence joins TRBV19 and TRBJ1-5; D might be TRBD1 (5 bases). The CDR3 spans 16 residues. The germline V and J ends were trimmed by 2 bases and 0 bases, with 11 bases remaining between them. Germline V gives CDR1 LNHDA, CDR2 SQIVND (reference sequence). The CDR3 loop reads CASSITPGGSNQPQHF. In nucleotides, the CDR3 is TGTGCCAGTAGTATAACTCCGGGGGGTAGCAATCAGCCCCAGCATTTT.

The chain carries TRBV2 and TRBJ1-1, with D unclear. The CDR3 spans 13 residues. The germline gives CDR1 SNHLY, CDR2 FYNNEI. V dropped 8 bases and J dropped 1 base, with 11 bases sitting between them. In DNA form, the CDR3 reads TGTGCCAGCGAGGCCGCAGGGAACACTGAAGCTTTCTTT. As protein: CASEAAGNTEAFF.

In its sample, this clone was seen once. This chain links TRBV7-8 with TRBJ2-7, with 9 bases matching TRBD1. The CDR3 is 15 amino acids. CDR1 SGHVS and CDR2 FQNEAQ come from the germline V gene. The trim removed 3 bases at V and 1 base at J, leaving 4 bases unmatched. The CDR3 sequence: CASSFGQGISYEQYF. DNA for the CDR3: TGTGCCAGCAGCTTTGGACAGGGGATTTCCTACGAGCAGTACTTC. The full variable domain, completed using reference TRBV7-8 and TRBJ2-7, is GAGVSQSPRYKVAKRGQDVALRCDPISGHVSLFWYQQALGQGPEFLTYFQNEAQLDKSGLPSDRFFAERPEGSVSTLKIQRTQQEDSAVYLCASSFGQGISYEQYFGPGTRLTVT.

The chain uses TRBV27 and TRBJ2-7; 8 nucleotides line up with TRBD2. The V gene's germline CDR1 is MNHEY and CDR2 SMNVEV (reference sequence). The CDR3 loop spans 16 amino acids. The J segment lost 7 bases and the V segment lost 5 bases, leaving 16 bases of the junction unmatched. The CDR3 reads CASSPRGGRGALEQYF. CDR3 nucleotide sequence: TGTGCCAGCAGTCCCCGGGGGGGCAGGGGTGCCCTGGAGCAGTACTTC.

The CDR3 sequence: CASSSTGFGANVLTF. Here the CDR3 DNA reads TGTGCCAGCAGTTCGACAGGGTTTGGGGCCAACGTCCTGACTTTC. The chain joins TRBV28 to TRBJ2-6; 7 bases agree with TRBD1. With 4 bases clipped from V and 3 bases from J, the junction kept 3 bases outside the gene matches. This CDR3 region has 15 residues. In germline, CDR1 is MDHEN, CDR2 SYDVKM.

This chain links TRBV27 with TRBJ2-2, with D maybe TRBD2 (6 bases). Per the germline V gene, CDR1 is MNHEY and CDR2 is SMNVEV (reference sequence). Between the trimmed V and J ends, which lost 2 bases and 0 bases, there was a span of 13 bases. There are 17 residues in the CDR3. This CDR3 reads CASSLELLASNTGELFF. The CDR3 DNA follows: TGTGCCAGCAGTTTAGAATTGCTAGCGTCGAACACCGGGGAGCTGTTTTTT.

V usage is TRBV6-5 and J usage is TRBJ2-7, with 10 nucleotides matching TRBD1. J gave up 4 bases and V 6 bases, and 3 bases lay outside the gene matches. This CDR3 comprises 13 residues. Germline V lookup: CDR1 MNHEY, CDR2 SVGAGI. The chain's CDR3 is CASRRTGGYEQYV. The CDR3 DNA sequence: TGTGCCAGCAGGCGGACAGGGGGGTACGAGCAGTACGTC.

This chain uses TRBV3-1 (or the pseudogene TRBV3-2) with TRBJ1-2; D gene uncertain. There are 12 residues in the CDR3. The V end lost 3 bases, the J end lost 8 bases, and 10 bases lay between the germline ends. The V gene's germline CDR1 is LGHDT and CDR2 YNNKEL (reference sequence). For the CDR3, the DNA is TGTGCCAGCAGCCATCATGTAACGGGCTACACCTTC. This gives the protein CASSHHVTGYTF.

The rearrangement uses TRBV18 and TRBJ2-5, with D unclear. The CDR3 extends over 13 amino acids. V was pared by 3 bases and J by 9 bases, with 14 bases between. The V gene's germline CDR1 is KGHSH and CDR2 LQKENI. CDR3 sequence reads: CASSPGSEAAQYF. Here the CDR3 DNA reads TGTGCCAGCTCACCTGGCAGTGAGGCGGCCCAGTACTTC.

The V call is TRBV9, the J call TRBJ2-2, with 8 bases identical to TRBD2. V lost 4 bases, J lost 6 bases, and 17 bases stayed unmatched. Per the germline V gene, CDR1 is SGDLS and CDR2 is YYNGEE. CDR3 length equals 18 residues. CDR3 bases: TGTGCCAGCAGCTCTCACGCGCGGGGACTAGTGGTCCCCGGGGAGCTGTTTTTT. Its translation is CASSSHARGLVVPGELFF.

This chain joins TRBV5-4 and TRBJ1-2, with 8 nucleotides matching TRBD1. The J segment lost 2 bases and the V segment lost 4 bases, leaving 22 bases of the junction unmatched. Germline CDR1 reads SGHNT; CDR2 reads YYREEE (reference sequence). The CDR3 has 20 residues. Here the CDR3 DNA reads TGTGCCAGCAGCCCACCTACCTACGGACAGGGCGGAAGAGTAAACTATGGCTACACCTTC. Its translation is CASSPPTYGQGGRVNYGYTF.

The rearrangement joins TRBV6-6 to TRBJ2-5, with TRBD1 matching 10 bases. The CDR3 is 17 amino acids. CDR1 and CDR2 (germline): MNHNY, SVGAGI (reference sequence). The J segment lost 7 bases and the V segment lost 5 bases, leaving 16 bases of the junction unmatched. CDR3 sequence (DNA): TGTGCCAGCAGTCGGTCGGGACAGGGGCCCTTCGGGGGGACCCAGTACTTC. Its translation is CASSRSGQGPFGGTQYF.

This chain connects TRBV5-1 to TRBJ1-3, with D possibly being TRBD1 (5 bases). The CDR3 is made up of 14 amino acids. V was shortened by 4 bases and J by 0 bases, with 8 bases between the two germline ends. The germline V gene encodes CDR1 SGHRS and CDR2 YFSETQ. CDR3 bases: TGCGCCAGCAGCGGGGCGGGCTCTGGAAACACCATATATTTT. Translation: CASSGAGSGNTIYF.

The rearrangement joins TRBV7-9 to TRBJ2-3, with 15 nucleotides matching TRBD2. The CDR3 is 16 residues long. CDR1 is SEHNR, CDR2 FQNEAQ, per germline (reference sequence). V lost 4 bases to trimming and J lost 6 bases; unmatched junction nucleotides: 5. The CDR3 sequence is CASSSGLAGGLDTQYF. In nucleotides, the CDR3 is TGTGCCAGCAGCTCCGGACTAGCGGGGGGGCTGGATACGCAGTATTTT.

V usage is TRBV5-1 and J usage is TRBJ1-2; D possibly corresponds to TRBD1 (5 bases). Germline values: CDR1 SGHRS, CDR2 YFSETQ. Trimming removed 4 bases from V and 2 bases from J, with 9 bases in between. CDR3 length equals 13 residues. DNA for the CDR3: TGCGCCAGCAGCCGGACAATGAACTATGGCTACACCTTC. This sequence encodes CASSRTMNYGYTF.

The chain combines TRBV7-2 with TRBJ2-1, with D unclear. Germline V gives CDR1 SGHTA, CDR2 FQGNSA. V was shortened by 3 bases and J by 4 bases, with 7 bases between the two germline ends. The CDR3 runs to 13 residues. The CDR3 sequence is CASSLDLYNEQFF. The CDR3 region has the DNA TGTGCCAGCAGCTTGGACCTGTACAATGAGCAGTTCTTC. The full variable domain, rest sourced from reference TRBV7-2 and TRBJ2-1, is GAGVSQSPSNKVTEKGKDVELRCDPISGHTALYWYRQSLGQGLEFLIYFQGNSAPDKSGLPSDRFSAERTGGSVSTLTIQRTQQEDSAVYLCASSLDLYNEQFFGPGTRLTVL.

In DNA form, the CDR3 reads TGCGCCAGCAGCAGGTCAACTAATGAAAAACTGTTTTTT. Residues: CASSRSTNEKLFF. This chain joins TRBV5-1 and TRBJ1-4; D gene ambiguous. The germline CDR1 and CDR2 sequences are SGHRS and YFSETQ. With 4 bases removed from V and 0 bases from J, the gap between germline ends came to 4 bases. The length of the CDR3 is 13 residues.

The V call is TRBV20-1, the J call TRBJ2-4, with D hard to call. There are 11 residues in the CDR3. Germline CDR1 and CDR2: DFQATT and SNEGSKA (reference sequence). V lost 3 bases to trimming and J lost 4 bases, with 4 bases between them. CDR3 protein: CSARGKNIQYF. In DNA, the CDR3 is TGCAGTGCTAGGGGGAAAAACATTCAGTACTTC.

The CDR3: CASSLDGTGGNSPLHF. The CDR3 nucleotides read TGCGCCAGCAGCTTGGACGGGACAGGGGGGAATTCACCCCTCCACTTT. This chain uses TRBV5-1 with TRBJ1-6, with 11 bases identical to TRBD1. The CDR3 contains 16 residues. CDR1 and CDR2 (germline): SGHRS, YFSETQ. Losses at the gene ends were 0 bases for V and 7 bases for J; bases not matched to a gene: 3.

The CDR3 region is CASTKTARGTEAFF. CDR3 nucleotide sequence: TGTGCCAGCACCAAAACCGCGCGGGGCACTGAAGCTTTCTTT. V is TRBV6-5 and J is TRBJ1-1; no clear D gene. CDR1 is MNHEY and CDR2 is SVGAGI in the germline V gene. The CDR3 is 14 amino acids. Trimming took off 7 bases at V and 4 bases at J, with 16 bases between the two ends.

This rearrangement joins TRBV12-3 or TRBV12-4 to TRBJ2-3, with no clear D. The V end lost 3 bases, the J end lost 3 bases, and 7 bases lay between the germline ends. This CDR3 has 13 residues. DNA of the CDR3: TGTGCCAGCAGTTTTGGAGTGACAGATACGCAGTATTTT. Its protein is CASSFGVTDTQYF.